These T cell receptor beta chains were read from a single sample in a study of OX40 agonist ivuxolimab in advanced cancers. Sequencing was performed with immunoSEQ multiplex PCR; in TCRdb, only in-frame clones are kept and a portion is missing. The repertoire includes approximately 94,000 clones, less than 90% of them detected once, and approximately 1.2% sits in the top ten. Material: CD4+ or CD8+ T cells sorted from blood, obtained in a trial of the OX40 agonist ivuxolimab. The receptors derive from an adult with an advanced solid tumor such as melanoma, head and neck, liver or kidney cancer. Both conserved end residues are part of each CDR3. D genes are given only for firm matches. Clone sizes are given selectively: once, few, many, or a class where the clone is expanded.

NA	NA	TRBV7-9	TRBJ1-4	TGTGCCAGCACAGCTGCAACTAATGAAAAACTGTTTTTT	CASTAATNEKLFF
NA	NA	TRBV19	TRBJ2-3	TGTGCCAGTAACCGGGGCATCGACACAGATACGCAGTATTTT	CASNRGIDTDTQYF
NA	few	TRBV7-2	TRBJ1-1	TGTGCCAGCAGCCTAGAGTTGTACACTGAAGCTTTCTTT	CASSLELYTEAFF
NA	once	TRBV27	TRBJ1-6	TGTGCCAGCAGAGGGACGCCCGGGGGTAATTCACCCCTCCACTTT	CASRGTPGGNSPLHF
NA	NA	TRBV5-1	TRBJ1-3	TGCGCCAGCAGCGACCAGGCCCCGGAGGCTGGAAACACCATATATTTT	CASSDQAPEAGNTIYF
NA	few	TRBV9	TRBJ1-6	TGTGCCAGCAGCACCTCCTGGGCGTTTTCACCCCTCCACTTT	CASSTSWAFSPLHF
TRBD2	NA	TRBV7-2	TRBJ2-5	TGTGCCAGCAGCTCACTACTAGCGGGGGGGCCAACCCAGTACTTC	CASSSLLAGGPTQYF
TRBD1	NA	TRBV28	TRBJ1-5	TGTGCCAGTACAGGGGGGCCTGGGCCCCAGCATTTT	CASTGGPGPQHF
TRBD1	NA	TRBV4-1	TRBJ1-5	TGCGCCAGCAGCCAGAGCCCGTTCAGGGGGCCTCAGCCCCAGCATTTT	CASSQSPFRGPQPQHF
NA	NA	TRBV7-3	TRBJ2-5	TGTGCCAGCAGCCGTGTAGGAGGAGAGACCCAGTACTTC	CASSRVGGETQYF
NA	NA	TRBV7-2	TRBJ1-2	TGTGCCAGCAGCTTAGATTCAGGAGTCAATGGCTACACCTTC	CASSLDSGVNGYTF
NA	NA	TRBV5-1	TRBJ2-1	TGCGCCAGCAGCAACAGGGAACGAGTTAATGAGCAGTTCTTC	CASSNRERVNEQFF
TRBD1	NA	TRBV28	TRBJ1-2	TGTGCCAGCACCTCCGGGACAGGGAGGTATGGCTACACCTTC	CASTSGTGRYGYTF
NA	few	TRBV19	TRBJ2-4	TGTGCCAGTAGTATAGATCCGGGTCTGGGCAAAAACATTCAGTACTTC	CASSIDPGLGKNIQYF
TRBD2	NA	TRBV7-2	TRBJ2-4	TGTGCCAGCAGCTTTACTAGCGGGGGGGCGGATACCATTCAGTACTTC	CASSFTSGGADTIQYF
NA	few	TRBV5-1	TRBJ2-3	TGCGCCAGCAGCCGATTAGACGGGGGTGCTAGCACAGATACGCAGTATTTT	CASSRLDGGASTDTQYF
NA	NA	TRBV7-9	TRBJ2-2	TGTGCCAGCAGCTCCGGGGGCAGCTCCGGGGAGCTGTTTTTT	CASSSGGSSGELFF
TRBD1	NA	TRBV5-4	TRBJ1-1	TGTGCCAGCAGCTGGACAGGGGATGGCACTGAAGCTTTCTTT	CASSWTGDGTEAFF
NA	NA	TRBV9	TRBJ2-2	TGTGCCAGCAGCGTAAATCCAGGAGGCGGGGAGCTGTTTTTT	CASSVNPGGGELFF
NA	few	TRBV7-2	TRBJ1-3	TGTGCCAGCACCTCTGAGTGGGGGCCCTTCTCTGGAAACACCATATATTTT	CASTSEWGPFSGNTIYF
NA	NA	TRBV5-1	TRBJ2-7	TGCGCCAGCAGCTTCCAAACGGACAGATCCTACGAGCAGTACTTC	CASSFQTDRSYEQYF
NA	NA	TRBV7-9	TRBJ1-2	TGTGCCAGCAGCTTAGCGGAAGGATCCTTATACTATGGCTACACCTTC	CASSLAEGSLYYGYTF
TRBD1	NA	TRBV6-5	TRBJ1-6	TGTGCCAGCAGGCCAGGGGGCAGTTCACCCCTCCACTTT	CASRPGGSSPLHF